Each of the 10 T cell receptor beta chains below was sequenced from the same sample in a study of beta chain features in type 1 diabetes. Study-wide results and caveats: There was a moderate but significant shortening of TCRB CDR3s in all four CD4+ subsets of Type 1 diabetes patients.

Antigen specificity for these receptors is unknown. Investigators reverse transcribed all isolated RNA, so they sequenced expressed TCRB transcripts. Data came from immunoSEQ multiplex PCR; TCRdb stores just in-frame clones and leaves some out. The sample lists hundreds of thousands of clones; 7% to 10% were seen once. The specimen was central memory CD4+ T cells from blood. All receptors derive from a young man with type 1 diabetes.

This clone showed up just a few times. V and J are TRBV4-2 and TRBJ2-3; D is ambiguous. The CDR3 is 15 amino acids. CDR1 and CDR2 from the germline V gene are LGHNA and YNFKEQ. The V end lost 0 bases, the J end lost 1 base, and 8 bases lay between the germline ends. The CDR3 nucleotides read TGTGCCAGCAGCCAAGACGGTATGGGCACAGATACGCAGTATTTT. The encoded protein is CASSQDGMGTDTQYF.

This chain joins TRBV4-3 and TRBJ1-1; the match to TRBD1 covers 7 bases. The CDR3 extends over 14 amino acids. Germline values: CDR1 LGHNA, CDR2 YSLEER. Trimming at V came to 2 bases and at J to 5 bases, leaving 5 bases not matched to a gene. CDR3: CASSQSTGATEAFF. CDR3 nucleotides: TGCGCCAGCAGCCAAAGTACAGGGGCGACTGAAGCTTTCTTT.

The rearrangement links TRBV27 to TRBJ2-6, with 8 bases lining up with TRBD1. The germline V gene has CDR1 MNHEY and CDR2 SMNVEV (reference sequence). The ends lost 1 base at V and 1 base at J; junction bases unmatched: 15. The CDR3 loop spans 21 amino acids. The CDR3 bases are TGTGCCAGCAGTTTATTTACCCCAGGGGGCGCAATTTCTTCTGGGGCCAACGTCCTGACTTTC. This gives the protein CASSLFTPGGAISSGANVLTF.

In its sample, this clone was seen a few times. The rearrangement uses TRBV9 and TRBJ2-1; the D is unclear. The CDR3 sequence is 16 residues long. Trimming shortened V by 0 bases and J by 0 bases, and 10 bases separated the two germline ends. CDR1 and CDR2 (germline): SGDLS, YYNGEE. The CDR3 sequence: CASSVDYTSSYNEQFF. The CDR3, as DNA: TGTGCCAGCAGCGTAGATTACACGAGCTCCTACAATGAGCAGTTCTTC.

DNA of the CDR3: TGTGCCAGCAGTCCGACCGGGACAGGGGTTTATAGCAATCAGCCCCAGCATTTT. It yields the protein CASSPTGTGVYSNQPQHF. The gene calls are TRBV27 and TRBJ1-5; 10 bases are shared with TRBD1. V lost 5 bases to trimming and J lost 0 bases; unmatched junction nucleotides: 10. CDR1 is MNHEY, CDR2 SMNVEV, per germline (reference sequence). CDR3 size: 18 residues.

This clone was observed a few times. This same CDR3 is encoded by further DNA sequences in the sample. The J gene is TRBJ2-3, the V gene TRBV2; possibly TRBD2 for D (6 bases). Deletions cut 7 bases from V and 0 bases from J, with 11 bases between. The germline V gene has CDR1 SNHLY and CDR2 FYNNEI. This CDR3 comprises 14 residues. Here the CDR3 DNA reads TGTGCCAGCACCTGGGACTCCAGCACAGATACGCAGTATTTT. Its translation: CASTWDSSTDTQYF.

CDR3 loop: CASSLGIVTGELFF. As DNA, the CDR3 is TGTGCCAGCAGCTTGGGGATCGTGACCGGGGAGCTGTTTTTT. This chain connects TRBV11-2 to TRBJ2-2; D remains ambiguous. This CDR3 contains 14 residues. The V end lost 3 bases, the J end lost 5 bases, and 10 bases lay between the germline ends. From germline, CDR1 is SGHAT and CDR2 FQNNGV. Based on the CDR3 plus reference TRBV11-2 and TRBJ2-2, the full variable domain is EAGVAQSPRYKIIEKRQSVAFWCNPISGHATLYWYQQILGQGPKLLIQFQNNGVVDDSQLPKDRFSAERLKGVDSTLKIQPAKLEDSAVYLCASSLGIVTGELFFGEGSRLTVL.

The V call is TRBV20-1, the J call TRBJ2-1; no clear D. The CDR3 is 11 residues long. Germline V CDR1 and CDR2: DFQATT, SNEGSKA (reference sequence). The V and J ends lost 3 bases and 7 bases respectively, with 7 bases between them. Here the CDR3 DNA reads TGCAGTGCTAGCATCAGGAATGAGCAGTTCTTC. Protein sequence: CSASIRNEQFF.

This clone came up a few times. CDR3 sequence (DNA): TGTGCCAGCAGCCCCCGGGGGGGACAGGAGTACAATGAGCAGTTCTTC. Translation gives CASSPRGGQEYNEQFF. V usage is TRBV5-4 and J usage is TRBJ2-1, with D perhaps being TRBD1 or TRBD2 (8 bases each). Trimming stripped 4 bases from V and 4 bases from J, with 18 bases between. Germline CDR1 and CDR2: SGHNT and YYREEE (reference sequence). CDR3 length: 16 amino acids.

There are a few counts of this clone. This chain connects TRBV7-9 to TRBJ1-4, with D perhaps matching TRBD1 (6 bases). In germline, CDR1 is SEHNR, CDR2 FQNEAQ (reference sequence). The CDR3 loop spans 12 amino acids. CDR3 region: CAQGIENEKLFF. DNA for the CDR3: TGTGCTCAGGGGATAGAAAATGAAAAACTGTTTTTT.